The next 9 T cell receptor beta chains were all read from a single sample in a study of cytomegalovirus exposure and HLA in healthy donors. PCR involved 60 Vbeta and 13 Jbeta primers. Generated by immunoSEQ multiplex PCR, the TCRdb table keeps only in-frame clones and is missing some. The table has about 160,000 clones, 80% seen once; the top ten hold around 4.3%. Input material: PBMCs. The receptor set was obtained from a woman aged 45-65 years in good health and CMV-seropositive.

The gene calls are TRBV19 and TRBJ1-1; TRBD1 matches at 8 bases. This CDR3 has 15 amino acids. Germline CDR1 reads LNHDA; CDR2 reads SQIVND (reference sequence). V shed 3 bases and J 4 bases; nucleotides not matched to a gene: 7. The CDR3 spells CASSMGTGEGTEAFF. CDR3 nucleotides: TGTGCCAGTAGTATGGGGACAGGTGAAGGCACTGAAGCTTTCTTT.

This clone came up once. The V and J genes are TRBV7-2 and TRBJ1-5, with 11 bases identical to TRBD1. V gave up 1 base and J gave up 6 bases; unmatched junction bases: 2. Germline assignment: CDR1 SGHTA and CDR2 FQGNSA. The CDR3 contains 15 residues. The chain's CDR3 is CASSLGTGGRQPQHF. The CDR3 DNA reads as TGTGCCAGCAGCTTAGGGACAGGGGGCCGTCAGCCCCAGCATTTT. The variable domain in full, completed from reference TRBV7-2 and TRBJ1-5, reads GAGVSQSPSNKVTEKGKDVELRCDPISGHTALYWYRQSLGQGLEFLIYFQGNSAPDKSGLPSDRFSAERTGGSVSTLTIQRTQQEDSAVYLCASSLGTGGRQPQHFGDGTRLSIL.

This clone was counted a single time. One end of the junction varies from germline; a read error may be responsible. The chain uses TRBV7-9 and TRBJ2-5, with 14 bases lining up with TRBD2. Germline V lookup: CDR1 SEHNR, CDR2 FQNEAQ (reference sequence). The CDR3 sequence is 16 residues long. Written as DNA, the CDR3 is TGTTCCAGCAGCACTGGGACTAGCGGGAGTGTGGAGACCCAGTACTTC. It specifies CSSSTGTSGSVETQYF.

The CDR3, as DNA: TGTGCTCAGGACAGGGGGTCTGGGGCCAACGTCCTGACTTTC. Translation: CAQDRGSGANVLTF. V usage is TRBV30 and J usage is TRBJ2-6; 10 positions agree with TRBD1. Germline CDR1 and CDR2: GTSNPN and SVGIG (reference sequence). The CDR3 loop spans 14 amino acids.

This clone came up once. The CDR3 reads CASSPTRGILLGANVLTF. CDR3 in DNA: TGTGCCAGCAGTCCTACCAGGGGAATCCTTTTGGGGGCCAACGTCCTGACTTTC. This chain links TRBV2 with TRBJ2-6; tentative D call: TRBD1 (6 bases). This CDR3 region has 18 residues. CDR1 is SNHLY and CDR2 is FYNNEI in the germline V gene. Trimming stripped 5 bases from V and 4 bases from J, with 21 bases between.

The chain has TRBV4-1 and TRBJ1-3; no clear D gene. The CDR3 has 16 residues. Between the trimmed V and J ends, which lost 1 base and 0 bases, there was a span of 10 bases. CDR1 MGHRA and CDR2 YSYEKL come from the germline V gene. The CDR3 DNA follows: TGCGCCAGCAGCCAAGGGGGAGCTGGCTCTGGAAACACCATATATTTT. Its protein is CASSQGGAGSGNTIYF.

This clone was seen only once. The V and J genes are TRBV6-1 and TRBJ2-3, with TRBD2 identical over 8 bases. CDR3 length: 15 residues. Unmatched junction bases numbered 6, after V lost 6 bases and J lost 1 base. CDR1 is MNHNS and CDR2 is SASEGT in the germline V gene. CDR3 sequence reads: CASSPGLAGTDTQYF. CDR3 bases: TGTGCCAGCAGCCCCGGACTAGCCGGCACAGATACGCAGTATTTT.

This chain uses TRBV9 with TRBJ1-1; TRBD1 is a possible D gene (5 bases). Germline V gives CDR1 SGDLS, CDR2 YYNGEE. The V end lost 5 bases, the J end lost 3 bases, and 14 bases lay between the germline ends. There are 14 residues in the CDR3. CDR3 DNA: TGTGCCAGCAGGAAACAGGAATCGGACACTGAAGCTTTCTTT. Translating it yields CASRKQESDTEAFF.

The chain couples TRBV18 to TRBJ2-2; 7 nucleotides agree with TRBD2. Germline loops: CDR1 KGHSH, CDR2 LQKENI. Trimming took 3 bases from V and 2 from J; bases not matched to a gene: 6. This CDR3 comprises 16 residues. The CDR3 bases are TGTGCCAGCTCACCGCGAGCTAGCGGAAACACCGGGGAGCTGTTTTTT. Its translation: CASSPRASGNTGELFF.